A single T cell receptor (beta chain) is shown here with its context. Seattle patients were enrolled while actively infected and followed longitudinally. The record originates from a study of blood T cell repertoires in COVID-19. Overall study: Sites in the United States, Italy and Spain provided acute and convalescent COVID-19 samples. From T cells, B-cell-depleted T cells, or PBMCs came the material, which was cDNA or gDNA.

As originally analysed: Cell counts per sample came from amplifying reference gene primers. Measured with immunoSEQ multiplex PCR; TCRdb has only the in-frame clones, and not every one. The DNA was the basis for D and trimming; V, J and clone size are from that table. The sample consists of just under 65,000 clones, over 65% of them appearing once. J was trimmed by 6 bases and V by 2 bases; bases with no gene match: 1. The CDR3 is made up of 13 amino acids. In germline, CDR1 is SGHRS, CDR2 YFSETQ. The TCR was taken from a man aged 60 to 69 with COVID-19, enrolled during active disease. The V and J genes are TRBV5-1 and TRBJ2-4; 8 nucleotides match TRBD1. The sequenced material came from peripheral blood. CDR3 coding DNA: TGCGCCAGCAGCTTTGGACAGGGAAACATTCAGTACTTC. Amino acids: CASSFGQGNIQYF. Based on the CDR3 plus reference TRBV5-1 and TRBJ2-4, the full variable domain is KAGVTQTPRYLIKTRGQQVTLSCSPISGHRSVSWYQQTPGQGLQFLFEYFSETQRNKGNFPGRFSGRQFSNSRSEMNVSTLELGDSALYLCASSFGQGNIQYFGAGTRLSVL.